One and the same sample provided the 8 T cell receptor beta chains below, sequenced in a study of cytomegalovirus exposure and HLA in healthy donors (dated by TCRdb to about 2017). Libraries were prepared through the immunoSEQ multiplex PCR assay. TCRdb took over this immuneACCESS table, retaining in-frame rearrangements with V and J assigned. Such tables are incomplete; in checked studies, under half of the missing clones stem from an unresolved V gene, and the remainder is unexplained. In all, the sample holds some 130,000 clones, and approximately 84% of those were seen once. The ten largest make up 25% to 30% of the sample. The sample comprised PBMCs. These receptors were taken from a man aged 30 to 39 in good health and CMV-seropositive.

The chain uses TRBV2 and TRBJ1-1, with a tentative D call TRBD1 (6 bases). V was trimmed by 5 bases and J by 3 bases, leaving 7 bases between them. Germline CDR1 reads SNHLY; CDR2 reads FYNNEI. The CDR3 is 12 amino acids. The CDR3 nucleotides read TGTGCCAGCAGTACAGGGTACACTGAAGCTTTCTTT. This translates into CASSTGYTEAFF.

This clone occurred a few times. The V call is TRBV7-3, the J call TRBJ2-7; D unclear. V shed 5 bases and J shed 1 base, with 9 bases lying between them. Germline assignment: CDR1 SGHTA and CDR2 FQGTGA. This CDR3 comprises 13 residues. CDR3: CASSLSPSYEQYF. CDR3 bases: TGTGCCAGCAGCCTTTCTCCGTCCTACGAGCAGTACTTC.

This clone has at least ten counts. The V call is TRBV7-6, the J call TRBJ1-2; D remains unclear. Germline CDR1 reads SGHVS; CDR2 reads FNYEAQ. The V end lost 3 bases, the J end lost 1 base, and 21 bases lay between the germline ends. This CDR3 region has 18 residues. Here the CDR3 reads CASSFYPVRQANNYGYTF. CDR3 nucleotide sequence: TGTGCCAGCAGCTTTTACCCGGTACGGCAGGCCAATAACTATGGCTACACCTTC.

A few counts support this clone. The chain recombines TRBV7-2 with TRBJ1-2; D unclear. Trimming removed 5 bases at V and 3 bases at J, with 10 bases between. In germline, CDR1 is SGHTA, CDR2 FQGNSA. CDR3 size: 13 residues. The CDR3, as DNA: TGTGCCAGCAGCCCGCGTTTTGACTATGGCTACACCTTC. It specifies CASSPRFDYGYTF.

Here the CDR3 DNA reads TGTGCCAGCAGTCCCCGTCCGGGACTAGCGGTCCTTCTGTACTTC. Residues: CASSPRPGLAVLLYF. The chain combines TRBV27 with TRBJ2-7; 11 positions agree with TRBD2. Germline V lookup: CDR1 MNHEY, CDR2 SMNVEV (reference sequence). V shed 5 bases and J 12 bases; nucleotides not matched to a gene: 15. CDR3 length: 15 residues.

This clone was detected only a few times. The chain employs TRBV7-9 and TRBJ2-5, with TRBD2 matching 10 bases. CDR3 length: 16 residues. The V segment lost 5 bases and the J segment 4 bases; nucleotides outside the gene matches: 10. Germline-derived CDR1 and CDR2 are SEHNR and FQNEAQ (reference sequence). CDR3 sequence: CASSLRLAGEVETQYF. The CDR3 coding sequence is TGTGCCAGCAGCCTTAGGCTAGCGGGAGAGGTAGAGACCCAGTACTTC.

J is TRBJ2-3 and V is TRBV30, with 9 bases aligning to TRBD1. The CDR3 consists of 17 residues. Germline CDR1 and CDR2: GTSNPN and SVGIG (reference sequence). J lost 4 bases, V lost 0 bases, and 11 bases had no gene match. CDR3 coding DNA: TGTGCCTGGAGTGTCAGTTTGACAGGGGGTGCCCCAGATACGCAGTATTTT. This translates into CAWSVSLTGGAPDTQYF.

The chain employs TRBV5-4 and TRBJ2-5, with D maybe TRBD2 (6 bases). The CDR3 has 12 amino acids. The V end lost 1 base, the J end lost 7 bases, and 8 bases lay between the germline ends. Germline CDR1 is SGHNT and CDR2 is YYREEE (reference sequence). The CDR3 spells CASSLYGGTQYF. The CDR3 region has the DNA TGTGCCAGCAGCTTGTACGGGGGGACCCAGTACTTC.